This TCR beta chain derives from a study of CD4 T cells in relation to SARS-CoV-2 and coronaviruses. Findings and limits, study-wide: Memory recall responses, not primary responses primed in culture, are what the assay detects.

For this clone: As yet, its antigen is unknown.

Measured with immunoSEQ multiplex PCR; TCRdb has only the in-frame clones, and not every one. The sample consists of some 40,000 clones, roughly 84% of them appearing once. In germline, CDR1 is KGHSH, CDR2 LQKENI. V trimming: 1 base; J trimming: 3 bases; junction bases outside the gene matches: 4. This CDR3 region has 15 residues. Sequencing was done on a sample of naive CD4+ T cells from PBMCs, cultured in vitro. Indicated subset: naive CD4+ T cells isolated by negative enrichment. J is TRBJ1-1 and V is TRBV18; 8 nucleotides agree with TRBD1. The receptor's source is an adult with COVID-19. The CDR3 DNA sequence: TGTGCCAGCTCACCACGGACAGGGTTATACACTGAAGCTTTCTTT. Residues: CASSPRTGLYTEAFF.